The 25 T cell receptor beta chains listed next were all sequenced from one sample in a study of OX40 agonist ivuxolimab in advanced cancers. Assay used: immunoSEQ multiplex PCR; TCRdb lists only in-frame clones, some missing. Of some 58,000 clones listed, about 91% are singletons. Sequencing was performed on CD4+ or CD8+ T cells sorted from blood, taken in a trial of the OX40 agonist ivuxolimab. These receptors were obtained from an adult with an advanced solid tumor such as melanoma, head and neck, liver or kidney cancer.

The chain has TRBV27 and TRBJ1-5; possible D gene TRBD1, 6 bases. The CDR3 spans 13 residues. V was clipped by 5 bases and J by 5 bases, with 10 bases between them. Germline CDR1 MNHEY, CDR2 SMNVEV (reference sequence). CDR3 coding DNA: TGTGCCAGCAGTGTCAGGGGTTATCAGCCCCAGCATTTT. Translating it yields CASSVRGYQPQHF.

The rearrangement joins TRBV9 to TRBJ2-7; the D is unclear. The CDR3 sequence is 13 residues long. Between the trimmed V and J ends, which lost 4 bases and 6 bases, there was a span of 14 bases. Germline V gives CDR1 SGDLS, CDR2 YYNGEE. The CDR3 coding sequence is TGTGCCAGCAGCTTTTCGGTGCGGACCGAGCAGTACTTC. It is translated as CASSFSVRTEQYF.

V is TRBV5-1 and J is TRBJ2-5; 10 nucleotides align to TRBD2. Germline lookup yields CDR1 SGHRS and CDR2 YFSETQ. The V and J ends lost 2 bases and 5 bases, in that order; junction bases with no gene match: 9. The CDR3 sequence is 16 residues long. As DNA, the CDR3 is TGCGCCAGCAGCTTTCGGCTAGCGGGAGCGGGGGAGACCCAGTACTTC. It codes for CASSFRLAGAGETQYF.

The chain links TRBV11-1 to TRBJ1-1; D gene unclear. The CDR3 sequence is 13 residues long. Germline loops: CDR1 SGHAT, CDR2 FQDESV (reference sequence). V lost 4 bases and J lost 4, with 10 bases in between. The CDR3 region has the DNA TGTGCCAGCAGCTCTTCCCGGGGCACTGAAGCTTTCTTT. It yields the protein CASSSSRGTEAFF.

This chain uses TRBV11-3 with TRBJ1-1; weak D call: TRBD1 (5 bases). Trimming removed 6 bases at V and 1 base at J, with 9 bases between. Germline V CDR1 and CDR2: SGHNT, YENEEA. The CDR3 has 13 residues. The CDR3 region is CASSRGTNTEAFF. The CDR3 DNA follows: TGTGCCAGCAGTCGGGGGACGAACACTGAAGCTTTCTTT.

This chain uses TRBV9 with TRBJ2-5; D gene unclear. Per germline, CDR1 SGDLS and CDR2 YYNGEE. CDR3 size: 14 residues. Trimming removed 0 bases at V and 1 base at J, with 7 bases between. DNA of the CDR3: TGTGCCAGCAGCGTAGGGATCGCCCAAGAGACCCAGTACTTC. Its protein is CASSVGIAQETQYF. Based on the CDR3 plus reference TRBV9 and TRBJ2-5, the full variable domain is DSGVTQTPKHLITATGQRVTLRCSPRSGDLSVYWYQQSLDQGLQFLIQYYNGEERAKGNILERFSAQQFPDLHSELNLSSLELGDSALYFCASSVGIAQETQYFGPGTRLLVL.

This chain connects TRBV25-1 to TRBJ2-1, with D possibly called TRBD1 or TRBD2 (5 bases each). The CDR3 spans 13 residues. V was trimmed by 6 bases and J by 9 bases, leaving 15 bases between them. Germline CDR1 and CDR2: MGHDK and SYGVNS. CDR3 residues: CASRQTGTAEQFF. The DNA of the CDR3 is TGTGCCAGCAGGCAGACGGGGACCGCTGAGCAGTTCTTC.

V is TRBV28 and J is TRBJ1-5; D remains unclear. Germline-derived CDR1 and CDR2 are MDHEN and SYDVKM. Between the trimmed V and J ends, which lost 1 base and 11 bases, there was a span of 9 bases. This CDR3 has 12 amino acids. CDR3 bases: TGTGCCAGCAGTTTATCCGGCGAGGCCCAGCATTTT. Protein: CASSLSGEAQHF.

The chain employs TRBV6-6 and TRBJ2-2; D is uncertain. The CDR3 consists of 14 residues. Trimming stripped 4 bases from V and 4 bases from J, with 10 bases between. Germline-derived CDR1 and CDR2 are MNHNY and SVGAGI (reference sequence). CDR3 bases: TGTGCCAGCAGTTCCCTCGTGTTCACCGGGGAGCTGTTTTTT. Translation: CASSSLVFTGELFF.

Regarding this clone: One end of the junction varies from germline; a read error may be responsible. The CDR3 nucleotides read TGTGCCGGCAGGGGGCCCAACACCGGGGAGCTGTTTTTT. Protein product: CAGRGPNTGELFF. The gene calls are TRBV5-4 and TRBJ2-2, with 8 bases fitting TRBD1. This CDR3 spans 13 amino acids. The germline V gene encodes CDR1 SGHNT and CDR2 YYREEE (reference sequence).

The J gene is TRBJ2-7, the V gene TRBV11-2; 8 bases map to TRBD2. With V trimmed by 3 bases and J by 3 bases, 4 bases remained unmatched. This CDR3 is 14 amino acids long. From germline, CDR1 is SGHAT and CDR2 FQNNGV. The CDR3 DNA sequence: TGTGCCAGCAGCTTTACGGGAGGGGTCTACGAGCAGTACTTC. Translation: CASSFTGGVYEQYF.

V gene TRBV28 combines with J gene TRBJ1-2; possibly TRBD1 for D (6 bases). This CDR3 is 15 amino acids long. V was trimmed by 1 base and J by 3 bases, leaving 12 bases between them. Germline V gene data show CDR1 as MDHEN and CDR2 as SYDVKM. CDR3 in amino acids: CASSLFVGGDYGYTF. CDR3 nucleotide sequence: TGTGCCAGCAGTTTATTCGTAGGGGGGGACTATGGCTACACCTTC.

V usage is TRBV10-3 and J usage is TRBJ1-2; no reliable D call. This CDR3 spans 12 amino acids. CDR1 is ENHRY, CDR2 SYGVKD, per germline. Trimming pared 2 bases from V and 7 bases from J, leaving 8 bases between. For the CDR3, the DNA is TGTGCCATCAGTGAGAAGGGTTTTGGCTACACCTTC. Protein sequence: CAISEKGFGYTF.

V gene TRBV18 combines with J gene TRBJ2-7; D is unclear. Trimming removed 6 bases at V and 6 bases at J, with 12 bases between. The CDR3 is 12 amino acids. The germline CDR1 and CDR2 sequences are KGHSH and LQKENI. DNA for the CDR3: TGTGCCAGCTCGCCCACCCCCGGCGAGCAGTACTTC. This encodes CASSPTPGEQYF.

The CDR3: CASSAGSLPRAFF. The CDR3 region has the DNA TGTGCCAGCAGCGCTGGTTCCCTCCCCCGGGCTTTCTTT. The chain links TRBV11-1 to TRBJ1-1; D call uncertain. Trimming removed 5 bases at V and 11 bases at J, with 18 bases between. The germline V gene has CDR1 SGHAT and CDR2 FQDESV (reference sequence). The CDR3 runs to 13 residues.

The genes are TRBV2 and TRBJ2-2, with a tentative D call TRBD1 (6 bases). Germline CDR1 SNHLY, CDR2 FYNNEI. V was trimmed by 7 bases and J by 0 bases, leaving 12 bases between them. This CDR3 spans 15 amino acids. DNA for the CDR3: TGTGCCAGCAAGCGGACAGCGACGAACACCGGGGAGCTGTTTTTT. Protein sequence: CASKRTATNTGELFF.

The J gene is TRBJ2-3, the V gene TRBV7-3; 8 positions match TRBD2. The CDR3 covers 15 residues. The V segment lost 2 bases and the J segment 4 bases; nucleotides outside the gene matches: 5. Germline V lookup: CDR1 SGHTA, CDR2 FQGTGA. The CDR3 reads CASSLLGGAADTQYF. CDR3 nucleotide sequence: TGTGCCAGCAGCTTACTCGGGGGGGCCGCAGATACGCAGTATTTT.

The chain joins TRBV6-4 to TRBJ1-1; D may be TRBD1 (5 bases). The V end lost 5 bases, the J end lost 3 bases, and 10 bases lay between the germline ends. The CDR3 spans 13 residues. Per the germline V gene, CDR1 is MRHNA and CDR2 is SNTAGT. CDR3 amino acids: CASSQTGYTEAFF. The DNA of the CDR3 is TGTGCCAGCAGTCAAACAGGCTACACTGAAGCTTTCTTT.

The chain carries TRBV25-1 and TRBJ1-6; a possible D gene is TRBD1 (5 bases). Germline values: CDR1 MGHDK, CDR2 SYGVNS. CDR3 length: 15 amino acids. V was clipped by 2 bases and J by 8 bases, with 13 bases between them. CDR3 DNA: TGTGCCAGCAGTGAAGATAGACAGACACATTCACCCCTCCACTTT. Its translation: CASSEDRQTHSPLHF.

The chain couples TRBV9 to TRBJ1-1; D not resolved. Between the trimmed V and J ends, which lost 0 bases and 4 bases, there was a span of 10 bases. Germline V CDR1 and CDR2: SGDLS, YYNGEE. CDR3 length equals 14 residues. This CDR3 is CASSVVPGPTEAFF. CDR3 nucleotides: TGTGCCAGCAGCGTAGTGCCGGGCCCCACTGAAGCTTTCTTT.

The V and J genes are TRBV2 and TRBJ2-5, with D possibly being TRBD2 (6 bases). CDR1 SNHLY and CDR2 FYNNEI come from the germline V gene. This CDR3 is built from 15 residues. Trimming removed 6 bases at V and 7 bases at J, with 21 bases between. CDR3: CASSFEEGMTPTQYF. The CDR3 coding sequence is TGTGCCAGCAGCTTCGAGGAGGGAATGACGCCGACCCAGTACTTC.

The V and J genes are TRBV19 and TRBJ1-4; D gene unclear. There are 17 residues in the CDR3. The V gene's germline CDR1 is LNHDA and CDR2 SQIVND (reference sequence). V lost 2 bases, J lost 0 bases, and 13 bases lay in between. Here the CDR3 reads CASSIYDGQATNEKLFF. The CDR3 coding sequence is TGTGCCAGTAGTATATATGACGGGCAGGCAACTAATGAAAAACTGTTTTTT.

This clone was counted a single time. This chain joins TRBV28 and TRBJ1-2; D remains unclear. Germline-derived CDR1 and CDR2 are MDHEN and SYDVKM. V was pared by 2 bases and J by 2 bases, with 6 bases between. The CDR3 covers 13 residues. The CDR3 DNA reads TGTGCCAGCAGTTTAGAACAGAACTATGGCTACACCTTC. Its translation is CASSLEQNYGYTF.

J is TRBJ2-2 and V is TRBV11-3; D is unclear. Germline CDR1 and CDR2: SGHNT and YENEEA. The V end lost 5 bases, the J end lost 0 bases, and 7 bases lay between the germline ends. The CDR3 runs 14 residues. The CDR3 loop reads CASSPNSNTGELFF. In DNA, the CDR3 is TGTGCCAGCAGCCCAAATTCGAACACCGGGGAGCTGTTTTTT.

The chain couples TRBV2 to TRBJ2-5; 7 nucleotides agree with TRBD1. The trim removed 4 bases at V and 1 base at J, leaving 6 bases unmatched. Germline V lookup: CDR1 SNHLY, CDR2 FYNNEI. The CDR3 covers 15 residues. The CDR3 bases are TGTGCCAGCAGTGTGGGAGCAGGGGGCCAAGAGACCCAGTACTTC. It yields the protein CASSVGAGGQETQYF.